One sample yielded the 9 T cell receptor beta chains listed below, sequenced in a study of identical twins. TCRdb processed the 5' RACE reads anew with MiXCR; each CDR3 protein has one entry. The sample holds around 1.7 million distinct CDR3 sequences, around 33% seen once. Sequenced material: cord blood. The receptors derive from a newborn girl in good health.

This clonotype appeared a few times. The rearrangement uses TRBV29-1 and TRBJ1-1; D call uncertain. Germline V lookup: CDR1 SQVTM, CDR2 ANQGSEA. The CDR3 runs to 13 residues. Trimming cost V 3 bases and J 0 bases, with 8 bases left between them. In DNA, the CDR3 is TGCAGCGTTGACAACAAAATGAACACTGAAGCTTTCTTT. Its protein is CSVDNKMNTEAFF.

The rearrangement joins TRBV7-8 to TRBJ1-4; no clear D. Germline CDR1 and CDR2: SGHVS and FQNEAQ. This CDR3 contains 14 residues. Trimming took 5 bases from V and 5 from J, leaving 12 bases between them. The CDR3 reads CASSPRILNEKLFF. The CDR3 region has the DNA TGTGCCAGCAGCCCCCGGATACTAAATGAAAAACTGTTTTTT. Filled out from reference TRBV7-8 and TRBJ1-4, the complete variable domain reads GAGVSQSPRYKVAKRGQDVALRCDPISGHVSLFWYQQALGQGPEFLTYFQNEAQLDKSGLPSDRFFAERPEGSVSTLKIQRTQQEDSAVYLCASSPRILNEKLFFGSGTQLSVL.

The chain recombines TRBV12-3 or TRBV12-4 with TRBJ1-1, with D uncertain. This CDR3 comprises 14 residues. Trimming pared 2 bases from V and 1 base from J, leaving 8 bases between. The CDR3 sequence is CASSLRPPNTEAFF. The CDR3 nucleotides read TGTGCCAGCAGTTTAAGGCCCCCGAACACTGAAGCTTTCTTT.

This sequence joins TRBV9 and TRBJ2-2; TRBD2 matches at 10 bases. This CDR3 spans 16 amino acids. V lost 4 bases to trimming and J lost 2 bases; unmatched junction nucleotides: 5. Germline V gene data show CDR1 as SGDLS and CDR2 as YYNGEE. The DNA of the CDR3 is TGTGCCAGCAGCCCTCTAGCGGGGGCCAACACCGGGGAGCTGTTTTTT. This gives the protein CASSPLAGANTGELFF.

This clonotype was counted between two and nine times. V gene TRBV11-2 combines with J gene TRBJ2-3; possibly TRBD1 for D (6 bases). The V and J ends lost 7 bases and 0 bases respectively, with 11 bases between them. CDR1 and CDR2 from the germline V gene are SGHAT and FQNNGV. The CDR3 is 14 residues long. CDR3 sequence reads: CASIGQSSTDTQYF. The CDR3 DNA reads as TGTGCCAGCATCGGACAGTCTAGCACAGATACGCAGTATTTT. Looking up the rest from reference TRBV11-2 and TRBJ2-3 gives the full variable domain: EAGVAQSPRYKIIEKRQSVAFWCNPISGHATLYWYQQILGQGPKLLIQFQNNGVVDDSQLPKDRFSAERLKGVDSTLKIQPAKLEDSAVYLCASIGQSSTDTQYFGPGTRLTVL.

This chain connects TRBV28 to TRBJ2-1; perhaps TRBD2 as D (5 bases). The germline V and J ends were trimmed by 5 bases and 13 bases, with 27 bases remaining between them. There are 16 residues in the CDR3. Germline V gene sequence: CDR1 MDHEN, CDR2 SYDVKM. Here the CDR3 DNA reads TGTGCCAGCAGTGAGGGTCTGGGCCAACTCGCGGAGACCCAGTTCTTC. Protein product: CASSEGLGQLAETQFF. Supplemented by reference TRBV28 and TRBJ2-1, the full variable domain reads DVKVTQSSRYLVKRTGEKVFLECVQDMDHENMFWYRQDPGLGLRLIYFSYDVKMKEKGDIPEGYSVSREKKERFSLILESASTNQTSMYLCASSEGLGQLAETQFFGPGTRLTVL.

This clonotype was picked up a small number of times. The chain joins TRBV4-1 to TRBJ2-1; TRBD2 matches at 12 bases. The J call may not be correct, given that the DNA end is closer to TRBJ2-7. This CDR3 region has 18 residues. The V gene's germline CDR1 is MGHRA and CDR2 YSYEKL. The CDR3 sequence: CASSQGILAGGYYNEQYF. The CDR3, as DNA: TGCGCCAGCAGCCAAGGAATCCTAGCGGGGGGGTACTACAATGAGCAGTACTTC.

This chain connects TRBV20-1 to TRBJ2-7, with D perhaps assigned TRBD1 or TRBD2 (6 bases each). Deletions cut 3 bases from V and 7 bases from J, with 22 bases between. The CDR3 is made up of 15 amino acids. Germline V lookup: CDR1 DFQATT, CDR2 SNEGSKA (reference sequence). The CDR3 DNA sequence: TGCAGTGCTAGGGGGGGCCTGAGTTCTTACAATGAGCAGTACTTC. Translated: CSARGGLSSYNEQYF.

This chain links TRBV2 with TRBJ1-2; no definite D call. The CDR3 extends over 13 amino acids. Trimming took 0 bases from V and 4 from J, leaving 6 bases between them. Germline values: CDR1 SNHLY, CDR2 FYNNEI. The CDR3 spells CASSEAVGYGYTF. CDR3 DNA sequence: TGTGCCAGCAGTGAAGCCGTCGGCTATGGCTACACCTTC.